The source of this T cell receptor beta chain is a study of OX40 agonist ivuxolimab in advanced cancers. Study as a whole: Ivuxolimab is a fully human IgG2 antibody that activates OX40 (CD134).

Study observations and caveats: A proportion of nonresponders additionally exhibited low normalized T-cell clonal expansion. At 0.1 to 3.0 mg/kg and by week 6, CD4+ and CD8+ T cells in the blood had expanded clonally. On average, CD8+ T cells showed a greater number of expanded clones than CD4+.

As to this clone: Its antigen is currently unknown.

The repertoire was sequenced with immunoSEQ multiplex PCR; TCRdb's copy has only in-frame clones and lacks some. The repertoire has approximately 52,000 clones, about 82% of them found once; the top ten carry 3.9%. Sequencing used CD4+ or CD8+ T cells sorted from blood, obtained in a trial of the OX40 agonist ivuxolimab. The source is an adult with an advanced solid tumor such as melanoma, head and neck, liver or kidney cancer.

The CDR3 nucleotides are TGTGCCAGCAGCTTATTGCCAGGACAGGGGGGAAACAATGAGCAGTTCTTC. Protein: CASSLLPGQGGNNEQFF. J is TRBJ2-1 and V is TRBV11-2; 10 bases agree with TRBD1. V dropped 2 bases and J dropped 5; count of bases not matched to a gene: 9. The CDR3 runs 17 residues. The V gene's germline CDR1 is SGHAT and CDR2 FQNNGV. Filled out from reference TRBV11-2 and TRBJ2-1, the complete variable domain reads EAGVAQSPRYKIIEKRQSVAFWCNPISGHATLYWYQQILGQGPKLLIQFQNNGVVDDSQLPKDRFSAERLKGVDSTLKIQPAKLEDSAVYLCASSLLPGQGGNNEQFFGPGTRLTVL.